This TCR beta chain was observed in a study of brain T cells in children with intractable seizures. Germline CDR1 reads SGDLS; CDR2 reads YYNGEE. This CDR3 region has 15 residues. V was pared by 0 bases and J by 3 bases, with 12 bases between. Time point meaning: blood from clinic visit 5 months post-surgery; TSC patient then seizure free. Repertoires were generated with immunoSEQ multiplex PCR, while TCRdb's copy carries only in-frame clones and drops some. Of about 340,000 clones listed, roughly 93% were seen once; the top ten hold roughly 5.8%. This clone was detected only once. The V call is TRBV9, the J call TRBJ1-1, with unresolved D. This sequence originates from a boy under two years old with tuberous sclerosis and intractable seizures. Specimen: peripheral blood, collected roughly 5 months after surgery. The CDR3 here is CASSVVSGVDTEAFF. The CDR3 region has the DNA TGTGCCAGCAGCGTAGTTTCCGGGGTCGACACTGAAGCTTTCTTT. Looking up the rest from reference TRBV9 and TRBJ1-1 gives the full variable domain: DSGVTQTPKHLITATGQRVTLRCSPRSGDLSVYWYQQSLDQGLQFLIQYYNGEERAKGNILERFSAQQFPDLHSELNLSSLELGDSALYFCASSVVSGVDTEAFFGQGTRLTVV.